These 7 T cell receptor beta chains were sequenced from one sample in a study of blood T cell repertoires in COVID-19. Produced via immunoSEQ multiplex PCR; TCRdb's table is partial and in-frame only. Of about 410,000 clones listed, 75% to 90% were seen once; the top ten hold 1.5% to 1.9%. The material sequenced was peripheral blood. The source is a woman aged 40 to 49 with COVID-19, enrolled during active disease.

The CDR3 sequence: CASSQAIRRTSGINEQFF. In nucleotides, the CDR3 is TGTGCCAGCAGCCAAGCCATAAGGAGGACTAGCGGGATTAATGAGCAGTTCTTC. The chain employs TRBV14 and TRBJ2-1; TRBD2 matches 12 bases. Per the germline V gene, CDR1 is SGHDN and CDR2 is FVKESK. The CDR3 runs to 18 residues. Trimming at V came to 1 base and at J to 7 bases, leaving 11 bases not matched to a gene. The variable domain in full, with the rest retrieved from reference TRBV14 and TRBJ2-1, is EAGVTQFPSHSVIEKGQTVTLRCDPISGHDNLYWYRRVMGKEIKFLLHFVKESKQDESGMPNNRFLAERTGGTYSTLKVQPAELEDSGVYFCASSQAIRRTSGINEQFFGPGTRLTVL.

This sequence joins TRBV7-9 and TRBJ1-2; TRBD1 matches 8 bases. The CDR3 runs 16 residues. V trimming: 0 bases; J trimming: 6 bases; junction bases outside the gene matches: 9. CDR1 SEHNR and CDR2 FQNEAQ come from the germline V gene (reference sequence). The CDR3 sequence: CASSLAVQGARDGYTF. Written as DNA, the CDR3 is TGTGCCAGCAGCTTAGCGGTCCAGGGGGCGAGAGATGGCTACACCTTC.

The J gene is TRBJ1-2, the V gene TRBV18; TRBD1 agrees at 9 bases. Germline V gene data show CDR1 as KGHSH and CDR2 as LQKENI. The CDR3 has 15 residues. With V trimmed by 3 bases and J by 6 bases, 8 bases remained unmatched. In nucleotides, the CDR3 is TGTGCCAGCTCACCCCTTACAGGGGGCGAAGATGGCTACACCTTC. Translation gives CASSPLTGGEDGYTF.

The gene calls are TRBV5-1 and TRBJ2-5; 7 positions agree with TRBD2. This CDR3 region has 16 residues. Germline trimming cut 6 bases from V and 5 bases from J; bases unmatched to any gene: 16. Germline V gene data show CDR1 as SGHRS and CDR2 as YFSETQ. The CDR3: CASTLAELRPGETQYF. The CDR3 DNA reads TGCGCCAGCACCCTAGCGGAACTACGACCGGGGGAGACCCAGTACTTC.

The chain joins TRBV7-3 to TRBJ2-1; TRBD2 is a possible D gene (5 bases). The CDR3 contains 14 residues. Germline V gene sequence: CDR1 SGHTA, CDR2 FQGTGA. Trimming removed 5 bases at V and 3 bases at J, with 11 bases between. This CDR3 reads CASSPTRDYNEQFF. DNA of the CDR3: TGTGCCAGCAGCCCTACTAGAGACTACAATGAGCAGTTCTTC. Complete variable domain (other parts from reference TRBV7-3 and TRBJ2-1): GAGVSQTPSNKVTEKGKYVELRCDPISGHTALYWYRQSLGQGPEFLIYFQGTGAADDSGLPNDRFFAVRPEGSVSTLKIQRTERGDSAVYLCASSPTRDYNEQFFGPGTRLTVL.

The chain couples TRBV6-5 to TRBJ1-1, with D uncertain. CDR1 and CDR2 from the germline V gene are MNHEY and SVGAGI. The CDR3 runs 12 residues. Trimming cost V 6 bases and J 6 bases, with 11 bases left between them. As DNA, the CDR3 is TGTGCCAGCAGGAGACTCAGCGCTGAAGCTTTCTTT. This translates into CASRRLSAEAFF.

J is TRBJ2-7 and V is TRBV30; 7 bases are a match to TRBD1. V lost 5 bases to trimming and J lost 0 bases; unmatched junction nucleotides: 4. CDR3 length: 13 residues. CDR1 and CDR2 (germline): GTSNPN, SVGIG (reference sequence). CDR3 DNA sequence: TGTGCCTGGCGGGACAGCCTCTCCTACGAGCAGTACTTC. Its protein is CAWRDSLSYEQYF.